One sample yielded the 3 T cell receptor beta chains listed below, sequenced in a study of immune cell composition in non-small cell lung cancer. The table came from immunoSEQ multiplex PCR; TCRdb's copy has only in-frame clones and leaves some out. The sample shows about 5,000 clones, approximately 78% of them seen only once. Sequencing input: lung tumor tissue. These receptors all stem from a human donor with non-small cell lung cancer.

This clone was seen only a few times. V usage is TRBV18 and J usage is TRBJ2-7; possibly TRBD1 for D (5 bases). Trimming took off 1 base at V and 3 bases at J, with 13 bases between the two ends. This CDR3 is 15 amino acids long. CDR1 and CDR2 (germline): KGHSH, LQKENI. Here the CDR3 DNA reads TGTGCCAGCTCACCACAAGACAGAAATCTCTACGAGCAGTACTTC. Protein: CASSPQDRNLYEQYF.

This clone has just a few counts. The chain carries TRBV7-6 and TRBJ1-5, with TRBD1 as a possible D gene (5 bases). Germline values: CDR1 SGHVS, CDR2 FNYEAQ. Trimming took off 2 bases at V and 6 bases at J, with 8 bases between the two ends. The CDR3 is 13 amino acids. The CDR3 DNA reads as TGTGCCAGCAGCTTATCAGGGCTTCAGCCCCAGCATTTT. Amino acids: CASSLSGLQPQHF. The entire variable domain, with the rest obtained from reference TRBV7-6 and TRBJ1-5, is as follows: GAGVSQSPRYKVTKRGQDVALRCDPISGHVSLYWYRQALGQGPEFLTYFNYEAQQDKSGLPNDRFSAERPEGSISTLTIQRTEQRDSAMYRCASSLSGLQPQHFGDGTRLSIL.

This clone was detected only a few times. J is TRBJ2-2 and V is TRBV9, with D possibly TRBD2 on 5 matching bases. The germline gives CDR1 SGDLS, CDR2 YYNGEE. This CDR3 has 14 amino acids. The V and J ends lost 1 base and 4 bases respectively, with 8 bases between them. CDR3 DNA: TGTGCCAGCAGCGTAAGAAGCGGCACCGGGGAGCTGTTTTTT. As protein: CASSVRSGTGELFF.